This TCR beta chain was obtained from a study of T cell repertoires in cytomegalovirus infection. TCRdb re-called the reads through MiXCR, storing one row per CDR3 protein. The data hold some 300,000 distinct CDR3 sequences, with roughly 15% observed a single time. This clonotype came up many times. This CDR3 spans 13 amino acids. The germline CDR1 and CDR2 sequences are KGHDR and SFDVKD. The V end lost 5 bases, the J end lost 4 bases, and 7 bases lay between the germline ends. This receptor was obtained from a human donor in good health (CMV status not recorded). Some clones in this sample may be carry-over from other donors' samples. Material for sequencing was PBMCs. The J gene is TRBJ1-4, the V gene TRBV24-1, with no clear D. The CDR3 DNA reads as TGTGCCACCAGTGGGAGGATTAATGAAAAACTGTTTTTT. Its protein is CATSGRINEKLFF.